A single sample is the source of the 28 T cell receptor beta chains below, sequenced in a study of shared T cell receptors in the human thymus. Some clones are missing from TCRdb's copy, which holds only in-frame ones; the method was immunoSEQ multiplex PCR. The sample has about 380,000 clones, more than 85% seen once. The sequencing sample was made of thymocytes. These receptors were collected from a human donor.

This chain uses TRBV19 with TRBJ2-1, with 8 positions matching TRBD2. The CDR3 is made up of 16 amino acids. V dropped 5 bases and J dropped 8; count of bases not matched to a gene: 14. The germline CDR1 and CDR2 sequences are LNHDA and SQIVND (reference sequence). The CDR3 DNA sequence: TGTGCCAGTAGTCCCCGGAGGGGCGGGAGGTTGGATGAGCAGTTCTTC. It is translated as CASSPRRGGRLDEQFF.

The CDR3 here is CASSLLPGSYNEQFF. The CDR3 nucleotides read TGTGCCAGCAGCTTGTTACCCGGGAGTTACAATGAGCAGTTCTTC. The chain joins TRBV5-8 to TRBJ2-1, with D perhaps TRBD2 (6 bases). The CDR3 loop spans 15 amino acids. The V end was cut by 1 base, the J end by 4 bases, with 12 bases between. Germline loops: CDR1 SGHTS, CDR2 YDEGEE.

The chain recombines TRBV4-3 with TRBJ2-1, with 13 bases that match TRBD2. Unmatched junction bases numbered 14, after V lost 3 bases and J lost 3 bases. In germline, CDR1 is LGHNA, CDR2 YSLEER. The CDR3 is 20 residues long. CDR3 nucleotide sequence: TGCGCCAGCAGCCACACCTTAAGGACTAGCGGGAGTGCCGACTACAATGAGCAGTTCTTC. Amino acid sequence: CASSHTLRTSGSADYNEQFF.

The chain is built from TRBV5-1 and TRBJ1-1, with D tentatively TRBD1 (6 bases). CDR3 length: 14 amino acids. V was trimmed by 10 bases and J by 3 bases, leaving 19 bases between them. CDR1 and CDR2 (germline): SGHRS, YFSETQ. CDR3 protein: CAQAGGKGDTEAFF. The DNA of the CDR3 is TGCGCCCAGGCCGGGGGCAAGGGGGACACTGAAGCTTTCTTT.

This clone was observed a single time. The chain uses TRBV15 and TRBJ2-1; TRBD2 might be the D (5 bases). Germline V CDR1 and CDR2: LNHNV, YYDKDF (reference sequence). V lost 3 bases and J 1 base, leaving 16 bases between the germline ends. The length of the CDR3 is 17 residues. The chain's CDR3 is CATSSKKRRISYNEQFF. CDR3 DNA sequence: TGTGCCACCAGCAGTAAGAAGCGGCGGATTTCCTACAATGAGCAGTTCTTC.

This clone was recorded once. The J gene is TRBJ2-2, the V gene TRBV5-1; D gene unclear. Trimming cost V 0 bases and J 4 bases, with 13 bases left between them. Germline V gene sequence: CDR1 SGHRS, CDR2 YFSETQ. The CDR3 runs to 16 residues. CDR3 sequence reads: CASSLAPRIPTGELFF. CDR3 coding DNA: TGCGCCAGCAGCTTGGCACCCCGGATCCCCACCGGGGAGCTGTTTTTT.

The chain employs TRBV28 and TRBJ1-2, with TRBD1 identical over 9 bases. Germline CDR1 is MDHEN and CDR2 is SYDVKM. J gave up 2 bases and V 4 bases, and 5 bases lay outside the gene matches. This CDR3 is built from 15 residues. The CDR3 is CASSSHRGRNYGYTF. The DNA of the CDR3 is TGTGCCAGCAGTTCTCACAGGGGGCGCAACTATGGCTACACCTTC.

This rearrangement joins TRBV30 to TRBJ1-1, with D tentatively TRBD1 (6 bases). The V and J ends lost 3 bases and 6 bases respectively, with 26 bases between them. This CDR3 has 17 amino acids. Germline V gene data show CDR1 as GTSNPN and CDR2 as SVGIG (reference sequence). The CDR3 coding sequence is TGTGCCTGGAGGTCGGTCAGGGGACCTCTGAGTTGGGCTGAAGCTTTCTTT. Residues: CAWRSVRGPLSWAEAFF.

V is TRBV5-4 and J is TRBJ1-2, with a possible D match to TRBD1 (5 bases). The CDR3 length is 12 residues. Per the germline V gene, CDR1 is SGHNT and CDR2 is YYREEE (reference sequence). V shed 3 bases and J shed 13 bases, with 16 bases lying between them. In DNA, the CDR3 is TGTGCCAGCAGCTCCTCCGGGACCTACCGCACCTTC. Protein product: CASSSSGTYRTF. Full variable domain (remainder filled in from reference TRBV5-4 and TRBJ1-2): ETGVTQSPTHLIKTRGQQVTLRCSSQSGHNTVSWYQQALGQGPQFIFQYYREEENGRGNFPPRFSGLQFPNYSSELNVNALELDDSALYLCASSSSGTYRTFGSGTRLTVV.

The CDR3 here is CASSSGVGLAAWTQYF. Here the CDR3 DNA reads TGTGCCAGCAGTTCAGGTGTGGGACTAGCGGCCTGGACCCAGTACTTC. The V and J genes are TRBV6-5 and TRBJ2-5; TRBD2 matches at 11 bases. This CDR3 is 16 amino acids long. V shed 4 bases and J 7 bases; nucleotides not matched to a gene: 11. CDR1 and CDR2 from the germline V gene are MNHEY and SVGAGI.

The rearrangement uses TRBV4-2 and TRBJ2-7; the D is unclear. Germline-derived CDR1 and CDR2 are LGHNA and YNFKEQ. V was shortened by 0 bases and J by 3 bases, with 12 bases between the two germline ends. The CDR3 covers 15 residues. The CDR3 DNA is TGTGCCAGCAGCCAAGATAAACCCCAGTTCTACGAGCAGTACTTC. Amino acids: CASSQDKPQFYEQYF.

The J gene is TRBJ1-1, the V gene TRBV2, with TRBD1 as a possible D gene (6 bases). V lost 3 bases and J 1 base, leaving 9 bases between the germline ends. Germline V gives CDR1 SNHLY, CDR2 FYNNEI. CDR3 length: 14 amino acids. The CDR3 sequence: CASSEGHWNTEAFF. The DNA of the CDR3 is TGTGCCAGCAGTGAGGGACATTGGAACACTGAAGCTTTCTTT.

The chain carries TRBV29-1 and TRBJ1-1; D is undetermined. Trimming left V 4 bases short and J 0 bases short, with 12 bases between. From germline, CDR1 is SQVTM and CDR2 ANQGSEA. The CDR3 totals 14 residues. The CDR3 DNA reads TGCAGCGTTGTCGAGGGTAGCATGAACACTGAAGCTTTCTTT. It encodes CSVVEGSMNTEAFF. Based on the CDR3 plus reference TRBV29-1 and TRBJ1-1, the full variable domain is SAVISQKPSRDICQRGTSLTIQCQVDSQVTMMFWYRQQPGQSLTLIATANQGSEATYESGFVIDKFPISRPNLTFSTLTVSNMSPEDSSIYLCSVVEGSMNTEAFFGQGTRLTVV.

The V call is TRBV28, the J call TRBJ2-7; possibly TRBD2 for D (6 bases). Looked up from germline, CDR1 is MDHEN and CDR2 is SYDVKM. The CDR3 length is 16 residues. Trimming removed 3 bases at V and 0 bases at J, with 15 bases between. The DNA for the CDR3 is TGTGCCAGCAGTTTCCGGGGACTTAAGAGCTCCTACGAGCAGTACTTC. Its protein product is CASSFRGLKSSYEQYF. Full variable domain (remainder filled in from reference TRBV28 and TRBJ2-7): DVKVTQSSRYLVKRTGEKVFLECVQDMDHENMFWYRQDPGLGLRLIYFSYDVKMKEKGDIPEGYSVSREKKERFSLILESASTNQTSMYLCASSFRGLKSSYEQYFGPGTRLTVT.

This clone was observed once. The chain uses TRBV27 and TRBJ2-7, with D hard to call. Per the germline V gene, CDR1 is MNHEY and CDR2 is SMNVEV (reference sequence). The CDR3 is made up of 11 amino acids. Trimming took 7 bases from V and 6 from J, leaving 10 bases between them. DNA of the CDR3: TGTGCCAGCACCGGCGACGGCGAGCAGTACTTC. The encoded protein is CASTGDGEQYF.

This clone was seen a single time. The identical CDR3 is also encoded by other nucleotide sequences in the sample. The chain joins TRBV9 to TRBJ1-4; 9 nucleotides line up with TRBD1. In germline, CDR1 is SGDLS, CDR2 YYNGEE. With V trimmed by 4 bases and J by 5 bases, 6 bases remained unmatched. The CDR3 totals 15 residues. Here the CDR3 reads CASSTRQGVNEKLFF. CDR3 nucleotides: TGTGCCAGCAGCACCCGACAGGGGGTGAATGAAAAACTGTTTTTT.

V gene TRBV5-4 combines with J gene TRBJ2-3; unclear D gene. The CDR3 is 14 amino acids. Germline lookup yields CDR1 SGHNT and CDR2 YYREEE (reference sequence). Trimming cost V 4 bases and J 1 base, with 10 bases left between them. The chain's CDR3 is CASSKNVGTDTQYF. Here the CDR3 DNA reads TGTGCCAGCAGCAAAAACGTGGGCACAGATACGCAGTATTTT.

J is TRBJ2-3 and V is TRBV25-1; D gene unclear. Looked up from germline, CDR1 is MGHDK and CDR2 is SYGVNS. CDR3 size: 16 residues. Between the trimmed V and J ends, which lost 5 bases and 5 bases, there was a span of 20 bases. CDR3 sequence (DNA): TGTGCCAGCAGTAGGGTGGGAATCCTCTGGGGAGATACGCAGTATTTT. Translating it yields CASSRVGILWGDTQYF.

CDR3 sequence reads: CASSPARGGFRYEQYF. CDR3 bases: TGTGCCAGCTCACCAGCCCGGGGTGGCTTCCGCTACGAGCAGTACTTC. This chain uses TRBV18 with TRBJ2-7, with a possible D match to TRBD2 (5 bases). Trimming took off 2 bases at V and 3 bases at J, with 17 bases between the two ends. Germline CDR1 reads KGHSH; CDR2 reads LQKENI. The CDR3 is 16 residues long.

This chain uses TRBV6-4 with TRBJ2-1; no reliable D call. This CDR3 has 12 residues. The germline V gene has CDR1 MRHNA and CDR2 SNTAGT. Deletions cut 7 bases from V and 5 bases from J, with 9 bases between. The CDR3 DNA sequence: TGTGCCAGCAATCGTGAGGACAATGAGCAGTTCTTC. The encoded protein is CASNREDNEQFF.

The genes are TRBV5-1 and TRBJ2-3; D is uncertain. The length of the CDR3 is 12 residues. CDR1 and CDR2 from the germline V gene are SGHRS and YFSETQ. V lost 4 bases and J lost 10, with 13 bases in between. CDR3: CASSQTRAAQYF. Here the CDR3 DNA reads TGCGCCAGCAGCCAGACCCGGGCGGCGCAGTATTTT.

The chain links TRBV2 to TRBJ2-4; 7 positions agree with TRBD2. Germline V gene sequence: CDR1 SNHLY, CDR2 FYNNEI. This CDR3 is 14 amino acids long. V shed 4 bases, J shed 0 bases, and the junction held 0 bases outside the gene matches. The CDR3 DNA sequence: TGTGCCAGCAGTGGGGGGGGAGCCAAAAACATTCAGTACTTC. Amino acid sequence: CASSGGGAKNIQYF.

The chain employs TRBV5-4 and TRBJ2-3; D is uncertain. The CDR3 runs to 11 residues. The germline V gene has CDR1 SGHNT and CDR2 YYREEE (reference sequence). The V and J ends lost 5 bases and 5 bases respectively, with 6 bases between them. DNA for the CDR3: TGTGCCAGCAGGGATCTAGATACGCAGTATTTT. Translated, it gives CASRDLDTQYF. Full variable domain (remainder filled in from reference TRBV5-4 and TRBJ2-3): ETGVTQSPTHLIKTRGQQVTLRCSSQSGHNTVSWYQQALGQGPQFIFQYYREEENGRGNFPPRFSGLQFPNYSSELNVNALELDDSALYLCASRDLDTQYFGPGTRLTVL.

This chain links TRBV28 with TRBJ2-5; 9 nucleotides agree with TRBD2. CDR3 length equals 16 residues. Germline CDR1 is MDHEN and CDR2 is SYDVKM. V lost 3 bases, J lost 3 bases, and 8 bases stayed unmatched. The CDR3 DNA follows: TGTGCCAGCAGTTTTTATTTGATAGCGGGAGAAGAGACCCAGTACTTC. It encodes CASSFYLIAGEETQYF. Full variable domain (outside the CDR3, taken from reference TRBV28 and TRBJ2-5): DVKVTQSSRYLVKRTGEKVFLECVQDMDHENMFWYRQDPGLGLRLIYFSYDVKMKEKGDIPEGYSVSREKKERFSLILESASTNQTSMYLCASSFYLIAGEETQYFGPGTRLLVL.

The chain recombines TRBV15 with TRBJ1-1; 9 positions agree with TRBD1. Germline loops: CDR1 LNHNV, CDR2 YYDKDF (reference sequence). With V trimmed by 1 base and J by 2 bases, 8 bases remained unmatched. The CDR3 length is 17 residues. CDR3 amino acids: CATSRVLEDRGNTEAFF. CDR3 nucleotide sequence: TGTGCCACCAGCAGAGTGTTAGAGGACAGGGGAAACACTGAAGCTTTCTTT. The whole variable domain, filled in from reference TRBV15 and TRBJ1-1, reads DAMVIQNPRYQVTQFGKPVTLSCSQTLNHNVMYWYQQKSSQAPKLLFHYYDKDFNNEADTPDNFQSRRPNTSFCFLDIRSPGLGDTAMYLCATSRVLEDRGNTEAFFGQGTRLTVV.

The rearrangement uses TRBV14 and TRBJ2-3; D call uncertain. Germline V gene sequence: CDR1 SGHDN, CDR2 FVKESK. Trimming removed 4 bases at V and 1 base at J, with 6 bases between. The CDR3 loop spans 13 amino acids. CDR3 in DNA: TGTGCCAGCAGCCGCGACTGCACAGATACGCAGTATTTT. Translation gives CASSRDCTDTQYF.

The chain is built from TRBV27 and TRBJ1-3; no definite D call. This CDR3 has 18 amino acids. The V and J ends lost 4 bases and 0 bases respectively, with 19 bases between them. Per germline, CDR1 MNHEY and CDR2 SMNVEV (reference sequence). CDR3 coding DNA: TGTGCCAGCAGTTCCTCCAGTCAAAGGAACTTCTCTGGAAACACCATATATTTT. As protein: CASSSSSQRNFSGNTIYF.

The chain has TRBV6-4 and TRBJ2-1, with TRBD2 matching over 11 bases. Germline V gene data show CDR1 as MRHNA and CDR2 as SNTAGT. With 5 bases clipped from V and 2 bases from J, the junction kept 2 bases outside the gene matches. There are 15 residues in the CDR3. Written as DNA, the CDR3 is TGTGCCAGCAGTTTGACTAGCGGGGCCTACAATGAGCAGTTCTTC. The encoded protein is CASSLTSGAYNEQFF.